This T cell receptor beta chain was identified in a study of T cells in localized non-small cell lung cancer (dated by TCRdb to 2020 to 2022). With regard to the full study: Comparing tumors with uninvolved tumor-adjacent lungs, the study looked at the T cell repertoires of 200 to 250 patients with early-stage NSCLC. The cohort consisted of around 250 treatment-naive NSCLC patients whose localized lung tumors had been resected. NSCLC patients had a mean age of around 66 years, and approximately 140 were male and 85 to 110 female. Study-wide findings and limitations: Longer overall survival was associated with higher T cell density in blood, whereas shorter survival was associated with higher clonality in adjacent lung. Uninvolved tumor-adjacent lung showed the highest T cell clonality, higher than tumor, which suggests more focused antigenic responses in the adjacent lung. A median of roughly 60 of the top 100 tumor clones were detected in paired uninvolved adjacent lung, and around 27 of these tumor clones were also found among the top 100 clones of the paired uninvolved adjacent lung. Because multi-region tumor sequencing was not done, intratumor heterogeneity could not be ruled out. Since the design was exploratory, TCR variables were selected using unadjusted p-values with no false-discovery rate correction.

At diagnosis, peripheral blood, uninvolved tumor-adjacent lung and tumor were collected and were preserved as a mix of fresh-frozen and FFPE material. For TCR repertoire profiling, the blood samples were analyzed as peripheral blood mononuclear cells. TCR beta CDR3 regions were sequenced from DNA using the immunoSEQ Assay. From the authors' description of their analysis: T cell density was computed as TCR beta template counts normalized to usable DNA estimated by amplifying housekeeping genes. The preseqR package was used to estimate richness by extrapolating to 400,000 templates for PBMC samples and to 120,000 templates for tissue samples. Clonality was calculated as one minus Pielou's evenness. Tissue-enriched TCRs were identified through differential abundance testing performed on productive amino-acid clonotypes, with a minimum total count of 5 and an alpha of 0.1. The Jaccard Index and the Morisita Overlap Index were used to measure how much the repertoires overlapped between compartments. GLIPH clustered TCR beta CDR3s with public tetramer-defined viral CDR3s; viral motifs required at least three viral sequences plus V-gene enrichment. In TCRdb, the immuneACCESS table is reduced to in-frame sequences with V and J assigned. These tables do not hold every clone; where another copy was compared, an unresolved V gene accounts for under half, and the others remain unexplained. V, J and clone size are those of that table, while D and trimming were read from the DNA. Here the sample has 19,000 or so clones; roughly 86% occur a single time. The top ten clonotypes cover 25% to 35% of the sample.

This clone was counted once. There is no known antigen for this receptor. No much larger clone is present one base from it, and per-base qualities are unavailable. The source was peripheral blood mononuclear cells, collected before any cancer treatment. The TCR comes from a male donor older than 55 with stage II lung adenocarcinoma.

The base sequence is TGTGCCAGCAGCCAACTTTACAATGAGCAGTTCTTC. The encoded protein is CASSQLYNEQFF. In this chain, TRBV28 is recombined with TRBJ2-1; the D segment cannot be called with confidence. The CDR3 runs 12 residues from the cysteine to the phenylalanine. Solely the CDR3 DNA is kept, with 36 bases framed from the first base. CDR1 is given as MDHEN and CDR2 as SYDVKM, both from the germline V gene. V is shortened by 6 bases, J by 4 bases, and the region joining them spans 7 bases.